This T cell receptor beta chain was sequenced for a study of graft-versus-host responses after intestinal transplantation. Study-level information: Induction using anti-thymocyte globulin, followed by tacrolimus and steroids for roughly 3 years, was given to all recipients. Points from the study as a whole: The study found high graft-versus-host to host-versus-graft clonal ratios in allografts of patients with graft-donor T cell macrochimerism. GvH clones detected in recipient marrow included some appearing first in ileum or blood.

Assay used: immunoSEQ multiplex PCR; TCRdb lists only in-frame clones, some missing. The sample consists of 75,000 to 100,000 clones, around 91% of them appearing once. In germline, CDR1 is MNHEY, CDR2 SVGAGI. J was trimmed by 8 bases and V by 4 bases; bases with no gene match: 11. This CDR3 has 15 amino acids. Worth noting for this clone: Its cognate antigen is unknown.

Sample: unstimulated CD4+ T cells sorted from spleen or lymph node cells, taken before transplant. The receptor's source is a human donor who was the organ donor for an intestinal transplant. This sequence joins TRBV6-5 and TRBJ2-3; TRBD1 matches at 8 bases. The CDR3 nucleotides are TGTGCCAGCAGTTCTTGGGACAGGTCCGAAGGTACGCAGTATTTT. Protein product: CASSSWDRSEGTQYF.